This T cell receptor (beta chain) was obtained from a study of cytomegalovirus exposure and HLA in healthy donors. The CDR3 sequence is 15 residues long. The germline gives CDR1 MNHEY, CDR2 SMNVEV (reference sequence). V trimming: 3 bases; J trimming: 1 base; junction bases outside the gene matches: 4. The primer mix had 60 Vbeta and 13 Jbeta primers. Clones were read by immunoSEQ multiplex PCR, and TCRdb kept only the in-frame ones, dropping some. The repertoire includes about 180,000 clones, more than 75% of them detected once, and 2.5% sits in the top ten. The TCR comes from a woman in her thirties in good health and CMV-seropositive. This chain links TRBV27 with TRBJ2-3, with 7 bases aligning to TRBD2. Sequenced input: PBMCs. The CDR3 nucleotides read TGTGCCAGCAGTTTGGCGGGGGTACGCACAGATACGCAGTATTTT. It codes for CASSLAGVRTDTQYF.